Following are 5 T cell receptor beta chains from one sample sequenced in a study of human T cells and chemical hapten exposure (dated by TCRdb to the early 2020s). The label giving this sample's time point can be read as: healthy volunteer bleed at 2 weeks. Total RNA was extracted from unfractionated whole blood that had been collected in Tempus Blood RNA tubes. Library preparation was by RACE. These reads were obtained on a NextSeq 500. In TCRdb, the public reads were trimmed at Q25 with fastp and aligned with MiXCR, with productive beta chains retained. Each entry merges the rows of one CDR3 protein and shows their most common DNA and genes. In all, the sample holds some 93,000 distinct CDR3 sequences, and approximately 8.2% of those were seen once. 2.9% of the sample rests with the top ten. The sample taken for sequencing was whole blood. Source of these receptors: a female donor in good health. Some clones in this sample may be carry-over from other donors' samples.

This clonotype was seen only a few times. This rearrangement joins TRBV13 to TRBJ1-4; D is uncertain. V was clipped by 3 bases and J by 5 bases, with 7 bases between them. Germline CDR1 PRHDT, CDR2 FYEKMQ (reference sequence). The CDR3 runs 13 residues. The CDR3 coding sequence is TGTGCCAGCAGCTTGGGGAGAAATGAAAAACTGTTTTTT. It encodes CASSLGRNEKLFF.

The CDR3 region has the DNA TGTGCCAGCAGCTTAGGCCCTAGCGGGAGCTACAATGAGCAGTTCTTC. This codes for CASSLGPSGSYNEQFF. The J gene is TRBJ2-1, the V gene TRBV7-2, with TRBD2 identical over 10 bases. There are 16 residues in the CDR3. Trimming at V came to 1 base and at J to 3 bases, leaving 3 bases not matched to a gene. Germline V lookup: CDR1 SGHTA, CDR2 FQGNSA.

This clonotype has just a few counts. The chain's CDR3 is CASSLGTEYTDTQYF. CDR3 in DNA: TGCGCCAGCAGCCTAGGGACTGAATACACAGATACGCAGTATTTT. This rearrangement joins TRBV5-1 to TRBJ2-3, with D perhaps TRBD2 (6 bases). Germline values: CDR1 SGHRS, CDR2 YFSETQ. Deletions cut 4 bases from V and 2 bases from J, with 14 bases between. The CDR3 has 15 residues.

There are many counts of this clonotype. The chain links TRBV4-3 to TRBJ2-1, with D tentatively TRBD1 (6 bases). V lost 0 bases to trimming and J lost 4 bases, with 13 bases between them. CDR3 length: 16 residues. CDR1 LGHNA and CDR2 YSLEER come from the germline V gene. The CDR3 loop reads CASSQEADSGYNEQFF. Here the CDR3 DNA reads TGCGCCAGCAGCCAAGAAGCGGACAGTGGTTACAATGAGCAGTTCTTC.

The chain carries TRBV7-2 and TRBJ1-5; 8 nucleotides align to TRBD1. Trimming took 2 bases from V and 5 from J; bases not matched to a gene: 2. CDR3 size: 14 residues. Germline V gene data show CDR1 as SGHTA and CDR2 as FQGNSA. The CDR3 protein is CASSLQGAYQPQHF. The CDR3 DNA follows: TGTGCCAGCAGCTTACAGGGGGCTTATCAGCCCCAGCATTTT.